This entry lists 4 T cell receptor beta chains sequenced from one sample in a study of T cell changes during pregnancy in multiple sclerosis. The assay was immunoSEQ multiplex PCR, and TCRdb's table has in-frame clones only and misses some. The table records approximately 93,000 clones, around 93% of them present only once. Sequenced here: peripheral blood, sampled before pregnancy. These receptors all stem from a female donor with multiple sclerosis, enrolled in a pregnancy study.

The chain is built from TRBV7-9 and TRBJ1-4; TRBD1 agrees at 7 bases. Looked up from germline, CDR1 is SEHNR and CDR2 is FQNEAQ (reference sequence). CDR3 length: 17 residues. Germline trimming cut 5 bases from V and 4 bases from J; bases unmatched to any gene: 13. This CDR3 is CASSQLATGFVNEKLFF. CDR3 sequence (DNA): TGTGCCAGCAGCCAGCTAGCGACAGGGTTCGTTAATGAAAAACTGTTTTTT.

This rearrangement joins TRBV28 to TRBJ1-4, with D possibly TRBD1 on 6 matching bases. The germline CDR1 and CDR2 sequences are MDHEN and SYDVKM. Trimming removed 2 bases at V and 5 bases at J, with 12 bases between. The CDR3 length is 15 residues. CDR3 amino acids: CASSLTGQGNEKLFF. The CDR3 bases are TGTGCCAGCAGTTTAACGGGACAAGGGAATGAAAAACTGTTTTTT.

The count of this clone is one. The chain recombines TRBV5-1 with TRBJ2-5, with D possibly being TRBD2 (6 bases). Germline lookup yields CDR1 SGHRS and CDR2 YFSETQ. This CDR3 has 16 residues. V was trimmed by 2 bases and J by 5 bases, leaving 19 bases between them. The CDR3 DNA reads as TGCGCCAGCAGCTTACTTTCCACCGGGGGACGGGAGACCCAGTACTTC. It translates to CASSLLSTGGRETQYF.

The chain joins TRBV7-9 to TRBJ2-7, with 7 bases fitting TRBD1. This CDR3 is built from 15 residues. The germline V gene has CDR1 SEHNR and CDR2 FQNEAQ (reference sequence). Germline trimming cut 5 bases from V and 1 base from J; bases unmatched to any gene: 8. The CDR3 spells CASSPSGQVSYEQYF. In DNA, the CDR3 is TGTGCCAGCAGCCCTTCCGGACAGGTGTCCTACGAGCAGTACTTC.